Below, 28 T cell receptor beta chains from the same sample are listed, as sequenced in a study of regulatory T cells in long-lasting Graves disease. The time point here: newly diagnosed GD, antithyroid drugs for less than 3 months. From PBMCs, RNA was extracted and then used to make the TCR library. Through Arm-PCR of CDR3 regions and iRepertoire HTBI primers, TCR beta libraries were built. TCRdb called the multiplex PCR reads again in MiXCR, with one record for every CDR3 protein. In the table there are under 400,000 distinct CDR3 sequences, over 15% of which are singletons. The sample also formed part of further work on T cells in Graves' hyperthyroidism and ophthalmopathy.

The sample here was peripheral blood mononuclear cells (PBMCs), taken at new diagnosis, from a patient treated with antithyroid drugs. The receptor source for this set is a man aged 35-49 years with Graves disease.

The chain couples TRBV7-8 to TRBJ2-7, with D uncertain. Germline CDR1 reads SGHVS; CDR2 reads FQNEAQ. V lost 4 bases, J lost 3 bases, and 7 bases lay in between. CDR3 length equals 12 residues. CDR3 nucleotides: TGTGCCAGCAGCTCCTATGACTACGAGCAGTACTTC. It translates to CASSSYDYEQYF.

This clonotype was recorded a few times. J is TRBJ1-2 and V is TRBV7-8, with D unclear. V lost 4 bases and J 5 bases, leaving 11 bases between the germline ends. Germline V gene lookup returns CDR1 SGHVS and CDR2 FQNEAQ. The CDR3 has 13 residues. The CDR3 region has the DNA TGTGCCAGCAGCTCGTTCGGGCCATATGGCTACACCTTC. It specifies CASSSFGPYGYTF.

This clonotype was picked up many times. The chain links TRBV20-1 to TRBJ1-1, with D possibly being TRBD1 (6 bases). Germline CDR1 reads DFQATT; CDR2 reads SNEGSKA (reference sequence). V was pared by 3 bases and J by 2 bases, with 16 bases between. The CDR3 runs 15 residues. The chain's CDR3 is CSASSRGQYNTEAFF. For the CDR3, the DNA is TGCAGTGCTAGTTCCAGGGGCCAATATAACACTGAAGCTTTCTTT.

DNA of the CDR3: TGTGCCAGCAGCAACACCCCTGAGGATACGCAGTATTTT. Protein product: CASSNTPEDTQYF. The chain recombines TRBV3-1 with TRBJ2-3; no clear D gene. The CDR3 length is 13 residues. Between the trimmed V and J ends, which lost 5 bases and 6 bases, there was a span of 12 bases. The V gene's germline CDR1 is LGHDT and CDR2 YNNKEL (reference sequence).

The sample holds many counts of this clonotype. CDR3 bases: TGTGCCAGCAGCCAAGTTCAAGAGACCCAGTACTTC. The encoded protein is CASSQVQETQYF. V is TRBV3-1 and J is TRBJ2-5; D not resolved. This CDR3 is built from 12 residues. The germline V and J ends were trimmed by 1 base and 2 bases, with 2 bases remaining between them. In germline, CDR1 is LGHDT, CDR2 YNNKEL (reference sequence).

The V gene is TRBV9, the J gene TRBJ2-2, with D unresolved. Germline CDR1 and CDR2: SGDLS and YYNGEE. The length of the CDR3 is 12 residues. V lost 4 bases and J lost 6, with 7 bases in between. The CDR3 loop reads CASSQNSGELFF. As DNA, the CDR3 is TGTGCCAGCAGCCAAAATTCCGGGGAGCTGTTTTTT.

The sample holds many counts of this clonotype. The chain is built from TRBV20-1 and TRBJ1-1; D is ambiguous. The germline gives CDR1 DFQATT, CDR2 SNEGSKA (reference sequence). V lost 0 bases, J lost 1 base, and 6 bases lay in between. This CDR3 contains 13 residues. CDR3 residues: CSARDDPNTEAFF. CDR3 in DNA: TGCAGTGCTAGAGATGATCCGAACACTGAAGCTTTCTTT.

This chain's CDR3 is CASSGGTAYGYTF. The CDR3 region has the DNA TGTGCCAGCAGTGGTGGGACAGCTTATGGCTACACCTTC. The chain is built from TRBV28 and TRBJ1-2; 7 nucleotides align to TRBD1. This CDR3 is built from 13 residues. Germline V gene lookup returns CDR1 MDHEN and CDR2 SYDVKM. Trimming at V came to 5 bases and at J to 5 bases, leaving 5 bases not matched to a gene.

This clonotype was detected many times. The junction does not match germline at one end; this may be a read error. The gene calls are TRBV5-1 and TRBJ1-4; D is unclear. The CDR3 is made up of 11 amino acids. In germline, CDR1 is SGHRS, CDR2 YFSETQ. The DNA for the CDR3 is TGTGCCAGCAGCTTGGCAGAAAAACTGTTTTTT. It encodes CASSLAEKLFF.

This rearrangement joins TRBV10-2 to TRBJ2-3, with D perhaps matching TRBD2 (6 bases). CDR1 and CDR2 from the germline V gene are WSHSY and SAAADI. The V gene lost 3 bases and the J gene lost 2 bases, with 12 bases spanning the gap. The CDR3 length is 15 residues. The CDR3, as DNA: TGCGCCAGCAGTGATGACGGGGACTTCACAGATACGCAGTATTTT. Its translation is CASSDDGDFTDTQYF.

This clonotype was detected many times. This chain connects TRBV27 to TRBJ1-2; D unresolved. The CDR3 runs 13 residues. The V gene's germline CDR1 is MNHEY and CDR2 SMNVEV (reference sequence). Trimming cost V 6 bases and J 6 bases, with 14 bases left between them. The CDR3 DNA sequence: TGTGCCAGCAGAACTCTCGCGGAGGATGGCTACACCTTC. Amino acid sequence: CASRTLAEDGYTF.

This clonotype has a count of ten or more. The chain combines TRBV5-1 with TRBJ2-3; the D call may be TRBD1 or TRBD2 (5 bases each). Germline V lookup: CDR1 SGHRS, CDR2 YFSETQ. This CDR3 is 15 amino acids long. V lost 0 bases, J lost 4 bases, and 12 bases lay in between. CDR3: CASSLAGRDADTQYF. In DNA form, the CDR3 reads TGCGCCAGCAGCTTGGCGGGTAGGGACGCAGATACGCAGTATTTT.

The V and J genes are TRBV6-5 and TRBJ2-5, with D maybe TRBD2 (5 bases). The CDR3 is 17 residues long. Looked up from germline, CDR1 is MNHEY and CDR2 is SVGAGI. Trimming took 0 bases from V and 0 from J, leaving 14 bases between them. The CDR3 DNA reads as TGTGCCAGCAGTTACTCAGCCCAGCGGCCCGACCAAGAGACCCAGTACTTC. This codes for CASSYSAQRPDQETQYF.

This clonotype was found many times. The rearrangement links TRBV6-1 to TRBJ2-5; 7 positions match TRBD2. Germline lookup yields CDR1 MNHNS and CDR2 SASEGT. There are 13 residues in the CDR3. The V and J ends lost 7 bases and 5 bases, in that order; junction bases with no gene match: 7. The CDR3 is CASTRLGGETQYF. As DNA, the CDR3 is TGTGCCAGCACGCGACTGGGGGGGGAGACCCAGTACTTC.

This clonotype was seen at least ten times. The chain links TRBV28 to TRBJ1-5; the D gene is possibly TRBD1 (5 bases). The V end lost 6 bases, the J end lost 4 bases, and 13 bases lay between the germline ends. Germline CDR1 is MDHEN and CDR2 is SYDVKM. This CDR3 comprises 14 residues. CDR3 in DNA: TGTGCCAGCAGCTTGGGCTGGGGGAATCAGCCCCAGCATTTT. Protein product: CASSLGWGNQPQHF.

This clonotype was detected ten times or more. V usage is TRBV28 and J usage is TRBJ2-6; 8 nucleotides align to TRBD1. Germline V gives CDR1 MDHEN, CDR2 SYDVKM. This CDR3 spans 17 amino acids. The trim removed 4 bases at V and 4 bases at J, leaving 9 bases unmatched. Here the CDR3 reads CASSYRTGFAGANVLTF. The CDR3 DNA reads TGTGCCAGCAGTTACCGGACAGGGTTCGCCGGGGCCAACGTCCTGACTTTC. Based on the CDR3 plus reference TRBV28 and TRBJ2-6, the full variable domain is DVKVTQSSRYLVKRTGEKVFLECVQDMDHENMFWYRQDPGLGLRLIYFSYDVKMKEKGDIPEGYSVSREKKERFSLILESASTNQTSMYLCASSYRTGFAGANVLTFGAGSRLTVL.

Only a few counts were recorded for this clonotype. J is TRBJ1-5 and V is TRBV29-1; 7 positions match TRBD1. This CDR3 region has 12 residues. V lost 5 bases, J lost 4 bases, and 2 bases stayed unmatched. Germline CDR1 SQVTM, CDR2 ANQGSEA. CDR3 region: CSVPQGNQPQHF. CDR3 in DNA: TGCAGCGTTCCACAGGGGAATCAGCCCCAGCATTTT.

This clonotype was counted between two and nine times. Here the CDR3 DNA reads TGTGCCAGTAGTACCCGGACTAGCGGACGCACAGATACGCAGTATTTT. Residues: CASSTRTSGRTDTQYF. V is TRBV19 and J is TRBJ2-3; 10 nucleotides agree with TRBD2. The CDR3 is 16 residues long. Unmatched junction bases numbered 5, after V lost 4 bases and J lost 1 base. Germline V gene sequence: CDR1 LNHDA, CDR2 SQIVND (reference sequence).

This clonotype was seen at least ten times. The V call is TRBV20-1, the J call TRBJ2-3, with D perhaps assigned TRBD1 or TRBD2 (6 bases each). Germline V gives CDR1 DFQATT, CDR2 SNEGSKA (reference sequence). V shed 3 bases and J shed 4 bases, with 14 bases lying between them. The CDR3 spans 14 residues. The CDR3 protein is CSASGGGGPDTQYF. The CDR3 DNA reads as TGCAGTGCTAGTGGCGGAGGGGGTCCAGATACGCAGTATTTT.

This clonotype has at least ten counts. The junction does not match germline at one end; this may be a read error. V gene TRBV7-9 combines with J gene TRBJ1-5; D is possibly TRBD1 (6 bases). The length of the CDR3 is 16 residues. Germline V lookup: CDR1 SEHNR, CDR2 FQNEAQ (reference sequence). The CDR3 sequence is CASSLDKVSGDQPQHF. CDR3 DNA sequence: TGCGCCAGCAGCTTGGATAAGGTGTCAGGGGATCAGCCCCAGCATTTT.

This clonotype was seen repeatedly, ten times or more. In DNA form, the CDR3 reads TGTGCCCGAAGGACTGGAAACACCATATATTTT. Translated: CARRTGNTIYF. The genes are TRBV30 and TRBJ1-3; D gene unclear. Germline assignment: CDR1 GTSNPN and CDR2 SVGIG (reference sequence). This CDR3 contains 11 residues. Trimming cost V 8 bases and J 2 bases, with 7 bases left between them.

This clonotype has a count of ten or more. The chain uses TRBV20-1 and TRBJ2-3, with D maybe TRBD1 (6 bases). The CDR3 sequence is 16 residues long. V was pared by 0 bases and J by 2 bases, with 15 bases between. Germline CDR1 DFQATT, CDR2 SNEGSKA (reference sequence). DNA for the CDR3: TGCAGTGCTAGAGAACCCGGGACAAGGCTCACAGATACGCAGTATTTT. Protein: CSAREPGTRLTDTQYF.

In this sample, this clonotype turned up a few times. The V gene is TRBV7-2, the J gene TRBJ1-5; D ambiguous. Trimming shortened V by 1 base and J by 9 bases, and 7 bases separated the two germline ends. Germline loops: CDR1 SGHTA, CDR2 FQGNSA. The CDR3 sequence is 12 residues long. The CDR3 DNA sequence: TGTGCCAGCAGCTTAGTCCTCCGGCCCCAGCATTTT. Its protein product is CASSLVLRPQHF.

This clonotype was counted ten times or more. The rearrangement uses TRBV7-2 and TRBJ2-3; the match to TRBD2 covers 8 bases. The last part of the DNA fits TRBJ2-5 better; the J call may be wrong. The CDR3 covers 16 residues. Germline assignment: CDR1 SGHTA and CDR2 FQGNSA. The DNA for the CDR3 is TGTGCCAGCACCACTAACCCCCTAGCGGGTGGGGAGACCCAGTACTTC. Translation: CASTTNPLAGGETQYF.

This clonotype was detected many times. The CDR3: CASSLDASSGNTIYF. CDR3 DNA sequence: TGTGCCAGCAGCTTAGACGCGAGCTCTGGAAACACCATATATTTT. The chain uses TRBV11-2 and TRBJ1-3, with unresolved D. V shed 0 bases and J shed 0 bases, with 6 bases lying between them. This CDR3 is 15 amino acids long. Germline CDR1 SGHAT, CDR2 FQNNGV.

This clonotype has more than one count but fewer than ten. The CDR3 DNA follows: TGTGCCAGCAGCCCGTTATTAGGGGGGGAGTACGAGCAGTACTTC. Amino acid sequence: CASSPLLGGEYEQYF. J is TRBJ2-7 and V is TRBV4-2; D may be TRBD2 (7 bases). The germline V gene encodes CDR1 LGHNA and CDR2 YNFKEQ. Trimming cost V 4 bases and J 4 bases, with 17 bases left between them. CDR3 length: 15 residues.

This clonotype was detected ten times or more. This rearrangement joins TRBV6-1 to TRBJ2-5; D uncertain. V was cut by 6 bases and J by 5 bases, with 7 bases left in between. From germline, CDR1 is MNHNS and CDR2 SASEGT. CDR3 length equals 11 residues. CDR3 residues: CASRKWETQYF. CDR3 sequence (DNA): TGTGCCAGCAGAAAATGGGAGACCCAGTACTTC.

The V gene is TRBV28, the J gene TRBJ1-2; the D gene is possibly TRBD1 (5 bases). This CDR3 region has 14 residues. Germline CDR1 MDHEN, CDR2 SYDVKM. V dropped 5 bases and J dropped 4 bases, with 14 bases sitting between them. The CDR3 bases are TGTGCCAGCAGTATCTCAGGGCCCTCCTATGGCTACACCTTC. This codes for CASSISGPSYGYTF.